These 16 T cell receptor beta chains share one sample of origin, sequenced in a study of blood T cells in healthy people across ages. A sample-barcoded 5' primer and a J-beta primer mix were used in a second PCR of about 6 to 11 cycles. TCRdb re-called the 5' RACE reads through MiXCR, storing one row per CDR3 protein. The sample contains 850,000 to 950,000 distinct CDR3 sequences, about 30% of which appear only once. The source material was blood. Receptor source: an elderly woman in good health.

The genes are TRBV20-1 and TRBJ1-5; 9 bases agree with TRBD1. V was clipped by 6 bases and J by 3 bases; unmatched bases: 15. CDR3 length: 17 amino acids. Germline V gene sequence: CDR1 DFQATT, CDR2 SNEGSKA (reference sequence). Here the CDR3 DNA reads TGCAGTGCCCCCCCGATAGGAACAGGGGGCCCCAATCAGCCCCAGCATTTT. Translation: CSAPPIGTGGPNQPQHF.

This clonotype was seen a few times. The chain couples TRBV7-2 to TRBJ1-4, with D perhaps matching TRBD1 (6 bases). CDR1 and CDR2 from the germline V gene are SGHTA and FQGNSA. Between the trimmed V and J ends, which lost 1 base and 13 bases, there was a span of 19 bases. The CDR3 sequence is 15 residues long. The CDR3 reads CASSLGRGQGGGLFF. CDR3 sequence (DNA): TGTGCCAGCAGCTTAGGACGGGGACAAGGAGGGGGACTGTTTTTT.

This clonotype was picked up many times. This chain connects TRBV12-3 or TRBV12-4 to TRBJ1-2; perhaps TRBD1 as D (5 bases). This CDR3 has 15 residues. Trimming shortened V by 6 bases and J by 7 bases, and 21 bases separated the two germline ends. The CDR3 loop is CASSRGGGSRSGYTF. In DNA, the CDR3 is TGTGCCAGCAGCCGCGGGGGGGGGTCCAGGAGTGGCTACACCTTC.

This clonotype was seen many times. The rearrangement uses TRBV5-1 and TRBJ2-7, with 10 bases aligning to TRBD1. The CDR3 contains 14 residues. CDR1 and CDR2 from the germline V gene are SGHRS and YFSETQ. After removal of 4 bases from V and 2 bases from J, the junction contained 3 bases not matched to a gene. The CDR3 loop reads CASSQTGGTYEQYF. CDR3 nucleotide sequence: TGCGCCAGCAGCCAGACAGGGGGCACCTACGAGCAGTACTTC.

The V call is TRBV5-1, the J call TRBJ2-6; D is undetermined. This CDR3 is built from 16 residues. Germline loops: CDR1 SGHRS, CDR2 YFSETQ. Trimming stripped 5 bases from V and 0 bases from J, with 12 bases between. The CDR3 protein is CASSYQVSSGANVLTF. The DNA of the CDR3 is TGCGCCAGCAGTTACCAAGTAAGCTCTGGGGCCAACGTCCTGACTTTC.

This clonotype was detected once. One end of the junction is discordant with germline, which a read error may explain. This sequence joins TRBV12-3 or TRBV12-4 and TRBJ2-3; 13 nucleotides agree with TRBD2. The CDR3 totals 16 residues. CDR3: CASSLTSGGRTDTEYF. The CDR3 region has the DNA TGTGCCAGCAGTTTGACTAGCGGGGGGCGCACAGATACGGAGTATTTT.

This sequence joins TRBV20-1 and TRBJ2-1; D perhaps matches TRBD2 (6 bases). The length of the CDR3 is 15 residues. Between the trimmed V and J ends, which lost 6 bases and 3 bases, there was a span of 18 bases. From germline, CDR1 is DFQATT and CDR2 SNEGSKA (reference sequence). The CDR3 sequence is CSAGSRERDYNEQFF. In DNA, the CDR3 is TGCAGTGCCGGGTCCCGGGAGAGAGACTACAATGAGCAGTTCTTC.

As for this clonotype: Its ends do not fully match the called genes, so a read error is possible. V usage is TRBV11-3 and J usage is TRBJ1-2; D not certain. CDR1 SGHNT and CDR2 YENEEA come from the germline V gene. The CDR3 runs to 17 residues. The CDR3 region is CAGSSVSYSGLNYGYTF. DNA of the CDR3: TGTGCCGGCAGCTCGGTATCTTACAGTGGGTTGAACTATGGCTACACCTTC. The whole variable domain, remainder taken from reference TRBV11-3 and TRBJ1-2, is EAGVVQSPRYKIIEKKQPVAFWCNPISGHNTLYWYLQNLGQGPELLIRYENEEAVDDSQLPKDRFSAERLKGVDSTLKIQPAELGDSAVYLCAGSSVSYSGLNYGYTFGSGTRLTVV.

This clonotype occurred once. The J gene is TRBJ2-5, the V gene TRBV28; 7 positions agree with TRBD1. Gene TRBJ2-7 matches the end of the DNA better, so the J call may be wrong. This CDR3 has 13 residues. Germline V gene data show CDR1 as MDHEN and CDR2 as SYDVKM. The CDR3 coding sequence is TGTGCCAGCAGAGCGACAGGGATCCACGAGCAGTACTTC. Protein: CASRATGIHEQYF.

Remarks on this clonotype: A single base separates this from a much larger clone, so it may be a read error. Here the CDR3 reads CASSPGTRMVDEQFF. The CDR3 coding sequence is TGTGCCAGCTCACCTGGGACAAGGATGGTCGATGAGCAGTTCTTC. The J gene is TRBJ2-1, the V gene TRBV18, with a possible D match to TRBD1 (6 bases). The V end lost 3 bases, the J end lost 8 bases, and 17 bases lay between the germline ends. This CDR3 has 15 amino acids. Germline lookup yields CDR1 KGHSH and CDR2 LQKENI. The full variable domain, rest sourced from reference TRBV18 and TRBJ2-1, is NAGVMQNPRHLVRRRGQEARLRCSPMKGHSHVYWYRQLPEEGLKFMVYLQKENIIDESGMPKERFSAEFPKEGPSILRIQQVVRGDSAAYFCASSPGTRMVDEQFFGPGTRLTVL.

The chain carries TRBV27 and TRBJ2-3; 8 bases match TRBD1. The CDR3 has 14 residues. Germline V gene lookup returns CDR1 MNHEY and CDR2 SMNVEV (reference sequence). J lost 3 bases, V lost 8 bases, and 7 bases had no gene match. CDR3 in DNA: TGTGCCAGCCACCTTAGGACAGGGACAGATACGCAGTATTTT. Protein sequence: CASHLRTGTDTQYF.

This clonotype was observed many times. V is TRBV7-9 and J is TRBJ1-2, with a tentative D call TRBD1 (5 bases). V shed 3 bases and J shed 1 base, with 9 bases lying between them. Per the germline V gene, CDR1 is SEHNR and CDR2 is FQNEAQ (reference sequence). The CDR3 runs to 14 residues. The CDR3 region is CASSFMGGNYGYTF. The CDR3 region has the DNA TGTGCCAGCAGCTTCATGGGGGGTAACTATGGCTACACCTTC.

This clonotype was seen ten or more times. The chain recombines TRBV11-2 with TRBJ1-1; no clear D. V was cut by 3 bases and J by 1 base, with 9 bases left in between. This CDR3 has 14 amino acids. Germline lookup yields CDR1 SGHAT and CDR2 FQNNGV. The CDR3 DNA sequence: TGTGCCAGCAGCTTGGGTGCAGGGAACACTGAAGCTTTCTTT. As protein: CASSLGAGNTEAFF.

This clonotype was counted ten times or more. The chain links TRBV12-3 or TRBV12-4 to TRBJ1-5; D is uncertain. CDR3 length: 18 residues. V lost 1 base, J lost 1 base, and 17 bases lay in between. CDR3 in amino acids: CASSLVGPRIMSNQPQHF. The CDR3 coding sequence is TGTGCCAGCAGTTTAGTGGGCCCCCGGATCATGAGCAATCAGCCCCAGCATTTT.

In the case of this clonotype: This sequence may be a read error, since a much larger clone differs from it by one base. The V call is TRBV20-1, the J call TRBJ2-3; TRBD1 is a possible D gene (6 bases). The CDR3 consists of 15 residues. The V gene's germline CDR1 is DFQATT and CDR2 SNEGSKA (reference sequence). V lost 7 bases and J lost 1, with 18 bases in between. The CDR3 here is CSGARGRGGTDTQYF. Here the CDR3 DNA reads TGCAGTGGCGCTCGAGGCAGGGGCGGCACAGATACGCAGTATTTT.

Here the CDR3 DNA reads TGTGCCAGCAGCCACACAGGGACCTACGAGCAGTACTTC. This encodes CASSHTGTYEQYF. V and J are TRBV3-1 and TRBJ2-7; maybe TRBD1 (6 bases). The V gene lost 3 bases and the J gene lost 2 bases, with 8 bases spanning the gap. Germline V gene data show CDR1 as LGHDT and CDR2 as YNNKEL (reference sequence). The CDR3 extends over 13 amino acids.